This TCR beta chain is drawn from a study of T cell responses to AZD1222 COVID-19 vaccine. This CDR3 has 14 residues. V was pared by 7 bases and J by 3 bases, with 12 bases between. CDR1 and CDR2 (germline): LNHDA, SQIVND (reference sequence). Findings of the study overall: The peak T cell response came first, and repertoires were sampled only after it. Donors skewed white British and female; clonal diversity was possibly underestimated.

For this clone: No antigen is known for it.

Clones were sequenced by immunoSEQ multiplex PCR, and TCRdb holds only the in-frame ones, with some missing. The sample carries about 180,000 clones, approximately 95% recorded once. The specimen comprised peripheral blood, sampled 28 days after the second dose of the MenACWY control vaccine. The chain uses TRBV19 and TRBJ2-2; D possibly uses TRBD1 or TRBD2 (5 bases each). The receptor comes from an adult who received the MenACWY meningococcal vaccine as a control. CDR3: CASTGRQYTGELFF. CDR3 nucleotide sequence: TGTGCCAGTACAGGGAGACAGTACACCGGGGAGCTGTTTTTT.